A selection of T cell receptor beta chains follows, all from one sample in a study of T cell responses to AZD1222 COVID-19 vaccine. Produced via immunoSEQ multiplex PCR; TCRdb's table is partial and in-frame only. The sample yields about 99,000 clones, approximately 89% seen once. The material was peripheral blood, obtained 28 days after the second AZD1222 dose. Receptors originate from an adult who received the AZD1222 COVID-19 vaccine. The CDR3 runs from the conserved cysteine through the conserved F or W. A D gene is named only where the DNA matches it firmly. Part of the rows lack a size; the others show once, few, many or a class for expanded clones.

d_gene	v_gene	abundance	j_gene	len	CDR3nt	CDR3aa
-	TRBV7-9	-	TRBJ2-3	13	TGTGCCAGCAGCTCCTCGGCCACAGATACGCAGTATTTT	CASSSSATDTQYF
TRBD1	TRBV19	-	TRBJ1-2	13	TGTGCCAGTAGTCCCGACAGGGGGCTTGGCTACACCTTC	CASSPDRGLGYTF
-	TRBV28	-	TRBJ1-4	13	TGTGCCAGCATGGGAGGGGCGAATGAAAAACTGTTTTTT	CASMGGANEKLFF
-	TRBV28	-	TRBJ2-1	11	TGTGCCAGCGTCTCCCGCAATGAGCAGTTCTTC	CASVSRNEQFF
-	TRBV10-3	-	TRBJ2-3	15	TGTGCCATCAGTGAGGAAGGGTCTAGCACAGATACGCAGTATTTT	CAISEEGSSTDTQYF
-	TRBV29-1	-	TRBJ2-7	12	TGCAGCGTGGGCCCCAGTTGGGGCGAGCAGTACTTC	CSVGPSWGEQYF
TRBD1	TRBV9	once	TRBJ2-1	17	TGTGCCAGCAGCGTAGGCGCGGGACAGGGTGGGACGGGTGAGCAGTTCTTC	CASSVGAGQGGTGEQFF
TRBD1	TRBV19	-	TRBJ1-5	16	TGTGCCAGTAGAGCGGGGACAGCCGCAATCAATCAGCCCCAGCATTTT	CASRAGTAAINQPQHF
TRBD1	TRBV5-1	-	TRBJ1-2	15	TGCGCCAGCAGCTCAGGGGACAGGGCTCTTCATGGCTACACCTTC	CASSSGDRALHGYTF
TRBD1	TRBV5-1	-	TRBJ2-3	15	TGCGCCAGCAGCTTGGACAGGGGAGGCACAGATACGCAGTATTTT	CASSLDRGGTDTQYF
TRBD2	TRBV4-1	-	TRBJ2-3	18	TGCGCCAGCAGCCAAGGAATTCTAGCGGGAGAACGCGCAGATACGCAGTATTTT	CASSQGILAGERADTQYF
-	TRBV20-1	-	TRBJ1-1	12	TGCAGTGCTAGTACGCAGAACACTGAAGCTTTCTTT	CSASTQNTEAFF
TRBD1	TRBV9	-	TRBJ1-1	14	TGTGCCAGCAGCGTAGGAGGGGGCAGAGGTGAAGCTTTCTTT	CASSVGGGRGEAFF
TRBD1	TRBV28	-	TRBJ1-2	12	TGTGCCAGCAGGGGACAGACCTATGGCTACACCTTC	CASRGQTYGYTF
-	TRBV28	-	TRBJ1-5	14	TGTGCCAGCAGTCCGCTTCGAGTGGGCCAGCCCCAGCATTTT	CASSPLRVGQPQHF
-	TRBV2	-	TRBJ2-1	14	TGTGCCAGCGGTACTGGCTCGGGTTACAATGAGCAGTTCTTC	CASGTGSGYNEQFF
-	TRBV2	-	TRBJ2-2	13	TGTGCCAGCAGTCTAGTGAGGGGCGGGGAGCTGTTTTTT	CASSLVRGGELFF
TRBD1	TRBV6-6	-	TRBJ1-2	14	TGTGCCAGCAGTCGGACTGGGACAGGGGATGGCTACACCTTC	CASSRTGTGDGYTF
TRBD1	TRBV3-1/TRBV3-2	once	TRBJ1-2	15	TGTGCCAGCAGCCAAGATAACAGGGGGCTAAAGGGCTACACCTTC	CASSQDNRGLKGYTF
TRBD1	TRBV7-2	few	TRBJ2-7	17	TGTGCCAGCAGCTTACTCCCGGGACAGGTAGGATCCTACGAGCAGTACTTC	CASSLLPGQVGSYEQYF
-	TRBV28	-	TRBJ1-1	15	TGTGCCAGCAGTTTATCGGGCCAGCCGGAGACTGAAGCTTTCTTT	CASSLSGQPETEAFF
-	TRBV28	-	TRBJ2-2	14	TGTGCCAGCAAAGACAGAGCGAACACCGGGGAGCTGTTTTTT	CASKDRANTGELFF
-	TRBV12-5	-	TRBJ1-5	15	TGTGCTAGTGGCTTCCAAGGGGGGCCCAATCAGCCCCAGCATTTT	CASGFQGGPNQPQHF
-	TRBV18	-	TRBJ2-3	13	TGTGCCAGCTCACCCTCCCGCTCGGATACGCAGTATTTT	CASSPSRSDTQYF
-	TRBV29-1	-	TRBJ2-3	13	TGCAGCGTTGTTCCGCGGGACACAGATACGCAGTATTTT	CSVVPRDTDTQYF
-	TRBV6-6	once	TRBJ2-1	14	TGTGCCAGCAGTTACTCGAGTCTAGCCGGTGAGCAGTTCTTC	CASSYSSLAGEQFF
TRBD1	TRBV19	-	TRBJ1-1	13	TGTGCCAGTAGTATCGGACAGGGAGGGTCAGCTTTCTTT	CASSIGQGGSAFF
TRBD2	TRBV15	-	TRBJ2-3	17	TGTGCCACCAGCAGAGGCAATAGCGGGAGTGGGACAGATACGCAGTATTTT	CATSRGNSGSGTDTQYF
-	TRBV27	-	TRBJ1-2	13	TGTGCCAGCAGTGACGGGGCAAACCATGGCTACACCTTC	CASSDGANHGYTF
-	TRBV4-3	-	TRBJ2-1	15	TGCGCCAGCTCCGTAAGGCAAGTCCACTACAATGAGCAGTTCTTC	CASSVRQVHYNEQFF
TRBD1	TRBV7-8	-	TRBJ1-2	18	TGTGCCAGCGCTCCCGTAAGGACAGGGCGGTTGATCTCCTATGGCTACACCTTC	CASAPVRTGRLISYGYTF
-	TRBV5-1	-	TRBJ2-2	12	TGCGCCAGCAGCTACACAGACGGGGAGCTGTTTTTT	CASSYTDGELFF
TRBD1	TRBV7-9	-	TRBJ2-7	17	TGTGCCAGCAGCTTAGCGCCCGGACAGGGCCTCTCCTACGAGCAGTACTTC	CASSLAPGQGLSYEQYF
-	TRBV6-5	-	TRBJ1-5	11	TGTGCCGTCGGGGGGGCCCAGCCCCAGCATTTT	CAVGGAQPQHF
TRBD1	TRBV2	-	TRBJ2-2	15	TGTGCCAGCAAAAGGACAGGGGGGAGGACCGGGGAGCTGTTTTTT	CASKRTGGRTGELFF
-	TRBV6-5	-	TRBJ2-2	13	TGTGCCAGCAGTAATGGCCTCACCGGGGAGCTGTTTTTT	CASSNGLTGELFF
-	TRBV5-1	-	TRBJ2-7	15	TGCGCCAGCAGCTTGCCCAGAGACAGCTACTACGAGCAGTACTTC	CASSLPRDSYYEQYF
-	TRBV20-1	-	TRBJ2-3	11	TGCAGTGTGGCGACGGACACAACGCAGTATTTT	CSVATDTTQYF
-	TRBV27	once	TRBJ1-6	15	TGTGCCAGCAGTTATAGTTGGAACCAGGCTTCACCCCTCCACTTT	CASSYSWNQASPLHF
-	TRBV18	-	TRBJ1-5	18	TGTGCCAGCTCATCACGGATGTCGGGACAAACCTTCAATCAGCCCCAGCATTTT	CASSSRMSGQTFNQPQHF
-	TRBV12-3/TRBV12-4	-	TRBJ2-7	12	TGTGCCAGCGGCCGTAGTGGTTACGAGCAGTACTTC	CASGRSGYEQYF
-	TRBV19	-	TRBJ1-2	15	TGTGCCAGTAGTACGACCAGGGACCGCAACTATGGCTACACCTTC	CASSTTRDRNYGYTF
-	TRBV6-6	-	TRBJ1-1	13	TGTGCCAGCAGGCAGGGGTCGATCGCTGAAGCTTTCTTT	CASRQGSIAEAFF
-	TRBV3-1/TRBV3-2	-	TRBJ1-6	14	TGTGCCAGCAGCCAGGGGACTCGGAATTCACCCCTCCACTTT	CASSQGTRNSPLHF
TRBD2	TRBV5-1	-	TRBJ2-1	14	TGCGCCAGCAGCTTGGGTAGCGGGCGCGATGAGCAGTTCTTC	CASSLGSGRDEQFF
-	TRBV5-4	-	TRBJ2-1	15	TGTGCCAGCAGCCGAGGGGGGGGTTCCTACAATGAGCAGTTCTTC	CASSRGGGSYNEQFF
-	TRBV19	-	TRBJ1-2	15	TGTGCCAGTAGAGATCGACGTTTCCCGAACTATGGCTACACCTTC	CASRDRRFPNYGYTF
-	TRBV20-1	-	TRBJ2-3	12	TGCAGTGCTAGTTACAGTTCAGATACGCAGTATTTT	CSASYSSDTQYF
-	TRBV11-2	-	TRBJ1-4	15	TGTGCCAGCAGCTTAATCCGGGGGGCGCTTGAAAAACTGTTTTTT	CASSLIRGALEKLFF
TRBD2	TRBV24-1	-	TRBJ2-1	15	TGTGCCACCAGTGATTTGCGAGCGGGAGGTACTGAGCAGTTCTTC	CATSDLRAGGTEQFF
-	TRBV6-6	-	TRBJ1-1	12	TGTGCCAGCATCAGGGCACGCACTGAAGCTTTCTTT	CASIRARTEAFF
-	TRBV28	-	TRBJ1-1	15	TGTGCCAGCAGTTTATTAACGGGCCTGGGCACTGAAGCTTTCTTT	CASSLLTGLGTEAFF
-	TRBV6-5	-	TRBJ1-2	13	TGTGCCAGCAGCCCCGGGACGGTGAGGGGCTACACCTTC	CASSPGTVRGYTF